This T cell receptor beta chain derives from a study of shared clonotypes between healthy human individuals. CDR3 length: 14 amino acids. V dropped 6 bases and J dropped 0; count of bases not matched to a gene: 4. Per germline, CDR1 SQVTM and CDR2 ANQGSEA. This clone has only one observation. Here immunoSEQ multiplex PCR was the method, and the copy in TCRdb shows in-frame clones only, minus some. The sample records about 2.4 million clones, roughly 93% being singletons. The chain employs TRBV29-1 and TRBJ2-7, with 11 bases fitting TRBD1. Sequencing was done on a sample of naive CD4+ T cells from PBMCs. Regarding subset: CD45RA+ positively selected. The clonotype comes from a man aged 18-30 years in good health. Some clones in this sample may be carry-over from other donors' samples. CDR3 protein: CSVQGQGVSYEQYF. The CDR3 coding sequence is TGCAGCGTCCAGGGACAGGGGGTCTCCTACGAGCAGTACTTC.